The 25 T cell receptor beta chains reported below all come from one sample, sequenced in a study of cytomegalovirus exposure and HLA in healthy donors. PCR amplification relied on 60 Vbeta primers (plus 13 Jbeta primers). Assay used: immunoSEQ multiplex PCR; TCRdb lists only in-frame clones, some missing. Among 100,000 to 150,000 clones listed, 83% were seen once. Sequencing was carried out using PBMCs. Receptors were obtained from a woman aged 35 to 49 in good health and CMV-seropositive.

The V gene is TRBV5-5, the J gene TRBJ1-2; TRBD1 agrees at 9 bases. CDR1 and CDR2 (germline): SGHKS, YYEKEE (reference sequence). V dropped 7 bases and J dropped 0; count of bases not matched to a gene: 7. The CDR3 extends over 15 amino acids. The CDR3 sequence is CASWDRVRANYGYTF. CDR3 sequence (DNA): TGTGCCAGCTGGGACAGGGTGAGGGCTAACTATGGCTACACCTTC.

The rearrangement uses TRBV5-1 and TRBJ1-6, with TRBD1 as a possible D gene (6 bases). With 0 bases removed from V and 11 bases from J, the gap between germline ends came to 12 bases. The CDR3 has 14 residues. Germline V CDR1 and CDR2: SGHRS, YFSETQ. The CDR3 coding sequence is TGCGCCAGCAGCTTGGATGGCAGGGGTGCACCCCTCCACTTT. It is translated as CASSLDGRGAPLHF.

The chain links TRBV30 to TRBJ1-1; TRBD1 agrees at 8 bases. Germline V gene sequence: CDR1 GTSNPN, CDR2 SVGIG (reference sequence). The CDR3 runs to 13 residues. V trimming: 3 bases; J trimming: 6 bases; junction bases outside the gene matches: 6. The CDR3 loop is CAWRISDRAEAFF. DNA of the CDR3: TGTGCCTGGAGAATATCGGACAGGGCTGAAGCTTTCTTT. Drawing the rest from reference TRBV30 and TRBJ1-1, the complete variable domain is SQTIHQWPATLVQPVGSPLSLECTVEGTSNPNLYWYRQAAGRGLQLLFYSVGIGQISSEVPQNLSASRPQDRQFILSSKKLLLSDSGFYLCAWRISDRAEAFFGQGTRLTVV.

This clone has more than one count but fewer than ten. This rearrangement joins TRBV5-6 to TRBJ1-1; D possibly corresponds to TRBD1 (5 bases). Germline loops: CDR1 SGHDT, CDR2 YYEEEE. The CDR3 sequence is 12 residues long. The V gene lost 4 bases and the J gene lost 7 bases, with 11 bases spanning the gap. In DNA form, the CDR3 reads TGTGCCAGCAGCAGCTCGACAGTTGAAGCTTTCTTT. The encoded protein is CASSSSTVEAFF.

J is TRBJ2-5 and V is TRBV19; 7 positions match TRBD1. CDR1 and CDR2 (germline): LNHDA, SQIVND (reference sequence). The CDR3 length is 14 residues. The J segment lost 4 bases and the V segment lost 4 bases, leaving 6 bases of the junction unmatched. The CDR3 DNA reads TGTGCCAGTAGTACGACAGGGACGGGAGAGACCCAGTACTTC. Amino acids: CASSTTGTGETQYF. The whole variable domain, remainder taken from reference TRBV19 and TRBJ2-5, is DGGITQSPKYLFRKEGQNVTLSCEQNLNHDAMYWYRQDPGQGLRLIYYSQIVNDFQKGDIAEGYSVSREKKESFPLTVTSAQKNPTAFYLCASSTTGTGETQYFGPGTRLLVL.

To note about this clone: One end of the junction varies from germline; a read error may be responsible. The gene calls are TRBV7-9 and TRBJ1-5; D call uncertain. The CDR3 loop spans 14 amino acids. Germline CDR1 is SEHNR and CDR2 is FQNEAQ (reference sequence). CDR3 nucleotides: TGTGCCAGCGCGGAGGCCCTTAGCAATCAACCCCAGCATTTT. Its protein product is CASAEALSNQPQHF.

This clone has just a few counts. This chain joins TRBV15 and TRBJ1-1, with a weak D call TRBD1 (5 bases). Trimming left V 5 bases short and J 0 bases short, with 7 bases between. Germline-derived CDR1 and CDR2 are LNHNV and YYDKDF (reference sequence). The CDR3 loop spans 13 amino acids. The chain's CDR3 is CATSPGLNTEAFF. CDR3 coding DNA: TGTGCCACCAGCCCAGGGCTGAACACTGAAGCTTTCTTT.

The chain has TRBV6-5 and TRBJ2-7; possible D gene TRBD2, 6 bases. Germline V gene data show CDR1 as MNHEY and CDR2 as SVGAGI. Trimming removed 7 bases at V and 5 bases at J, with 15 bases between. The CDR3 contains 13 residues. For the CDR3, the DNA is TGTGCCAGCAACGGCGGGGAGCCCCACGAGCAGTACTTC. As protein: CASNGGEPHEQYF.

The chain is built from TRBV4-1 and TRBJ2-3, with TRBD2 identical over 7 bases. The CDR3 consists of 17 residues. V shed 1 base and J 2 bases; nucleotides not matched to a gene: 9. Germline CDR1 is MGHRA and CDR2 is YSYEKL. The CDR3, as DNA: TGCGCCAGCAGCCAAGCCCCCCGAAAGCGGGACACAGATACGCAGTATTTT. As protein: CASSQAPRKRDTDTQYF.

J is TRBJ1-3 and V is TRBV16, with TRBD1 identical over 7 bases. The V gene end was trimmed by 0 bases and the J gene end by 0 bases; junction bases not matched to a gene: 5. The germline gives CDR1 KGHSY, CDR2 FQNENV. CDR3 size: 17 residues. DNA for the CDR3: TGTGCCAGCAGCCAATCCGGGACAGCGAACTCTGGAAACACCATATATTTT. Encoded protein: CASSQSGTANSGNTIYF.

The chain is built from TRBV10-3 and TRBJ1-5; D might be TRBD1 (6 bases). In germline, CDR1 is ENHRY, CDR2 SYGVKD. V lost 0 bases, J lost 6 bases, and 9 bases lay in between. This CDR3 contains 14 residues. CDR3 nucleotides: TGTGCCATCAGTGAGTCGGGGGGGGCTCAGCCCCAGCATTTT. Translated, it gives CAISESGGAQPQHF.

The rearrangement joins TRBV6-1 to TRBJ2-7; D is perhaps TRBD1 (6 bases). V was shortened by 1 base and J by 0 bases, with 10 bases between the two germline ends. CDR3 size: 15 residues. Germline V gene sequence: CDR1 MNHNS, CDR2 SASEGT. CDR3 region: CASSEGLDSSYEQYF. The CDR3 DNA sequence: TGTGCCAGCAGTGAAGGGTTGGACAGCTCCTACGAGCAGTACTTC.

The chain employs TRBV5-4 and TRBJ1-2; 8 bases match TRBD1. From germline, CDR1 is SGHNT and CDR2 YYREEE (reference sequence). After removal of 3 bases from V and 4 bases from J, the junction contained 5 bases not matched to a gene. The length of the CDR3 is 14 residues. CDR3 residues: CASSSDRVAYGYTF. The CDR3 nucleotides are TGTGCCAGCAGCTCGGACAGGGTTGCCTATGGCTACACCTTC.

As regards this clone: The junction does not match germline at one end; this may be a read error. This sequence joins TRBV7-9 and TRBJ1-3, with D uncertain. Germline-derived CDR1 and CDR2 are SEHNR and FQNEAQ (reference sequence). This CDR3 has 13 amino acids. The CDR3 protein is CSSSRITGNTIYF. The CDR3, as DNA: TGTTCCAGCAGCCGAATAACAGGAAACACCATATATTTT.

The chain combines TRBV7-6 with TRBJ2-1; D is possibly TRBD1 (5 bases). Germline V gives CDR1 SGHVS, CDR2 FNYEAQ. The V and J ends lost 5 bases and 12 bases respectively, with 17 bases between them. This CDR3 is 13 amino acids long. The CDR3 DNA reads as TGTGCCAGCAGCCCCTTGGGGCAAGTAGTGCAGTTCTTC. It translates to CASSPLGQVVQFF. The full variable domain, completed using reference TRBV7-6 and TRBJ2-1, is GAGVSQSPRYKVTKRGQDVALRCDPISGHVSLYWYRQALGQGPEFLTYFNYEAQQDKSGLPNDRFSAERPEGSISTLTIQRTEQRDSAMYRCASSPLGQVVQFFGPGTRLTVL.

The CDR3 loop reads CASSVAGQGDYLAAFNEQFF. CDR3 coding DNA: TGTGCCAGCAGTGTAGCTGGACAGGGGGATTACCTAGCGGCTTTCAATGAGCAGTTCTTC. V and J are TRBV27 and TRBJ2-1; 10 nucleotides agree with TRBD1. The CDR3 is made up of 20 amino acids. From germline, CDR1 is MNHEY and CDR2 SMNVEV (reference sequence). V dropped 5 bases and J dropped 6; count of bases not matched to a gene: 22.

This clone was seen more than once but under ten times. J is TRBJ2-3 and V is TRBV11-3; 14 nucleotides match TRBD2. Germline CDR1 and CDR2: SGHNT and YENEEA. There are 16 residues in the CDR3. The trim removed 6 bases at V and 4 bases at J, leaving 6 bases unmatched. CDR3 sequence: CASRTGTSGSPDTQYF. CDR3 sequence (DNA): TGTGCCAGCAGGACCGGGACTAGCGGGAGCCCAGATACGCAGTATTTT. Full variable domain (missing parts from reference TRBV11-3 and TRBJ2-3): EAGVVQSPRYKIIEKKQPVAFWCNPISGHNTLYWYLQNLGQGPELLIRYENEEAVDDSQLPKDRFSAERLKGVDSTLKIQPAELGDSAVYLCASRTGTSGSPDTQYFGPGTRLTVL.

This clone appeared a few times. The chain has TRBV6-5 and TRBJ2-2; D possibly corresponds to TRBD1 (6 bases). Trimming pared 6 bases from V and 4 bases from J, leaving 12 bases between. The CDR3 is made up of 14 amino acids. Germline lookup yields CDR1 MNHEY and CDR2 SVGAGI. Here the CDR3 reads CASSPTGFTGELFF. CDR3 DNA: TGTGCCAGCAGCCCTACAGGGTTCACCGGGGAGCTGTTTTTT.

The V and J genes are TRBV4-2 and TRBJ2-1; D gene uncertain. V lost 1 base to trimming and J lost 7 bases, with 5 bases between them. Germline V gene lookup returns CDR1 LGHNA and CDR2 YNFKEQ. This CDR3 comprises 12 residues. The CDR3 protein is CASSQVQNEQFF. CDR3 sequence (DNA): TGTGCCAGCAGCCAAGTTCAGAATGAGCAGTTCTTC.

CDR3 coding DNA: TGTGCCAGCTCTAACGGCGGAAATTCACCCCTCCACTTT. Translating gives CASSNGGNSPLHF. The chain couples TRBV7-3 to TRBJ1-6; D gene ambiguous. CDR1 SGHTA and CDR2 FQGTGA come from the germline V gene. Between the trimmed V and J ends, which lost 8 bases and 7 bases, there was a span of 12 bases. The length of the CDR3 is 13 residues.

The chain uses TRBV6-5 and TRBJ2-5, with 7 bases lining up with TRBD1. The DNA end is more similar to TRBJ2-7, so the J call may be wrong. The CDR3 is 13 amino acids. Germline V gene lookup returns CDR1 MNHEY and CDR2 SVGAGI. CDR3: CASASQGVDEQYF. The CDR3 DNA reads TGTGCCAGCGCATCCCAGGGGGTCGACGAGCAGTACTTC.

This clone appeared once. The V call is TRBV19, the J call TRBJ2-7; TRBD1 aligns across 7 bases. This CDR3 region has 13 residues. V shed 3 bases, J shed 7 bases, and the junction held 6 bases outside the gene matches. Germline V gene data show CDR1 as LNHDA and CDR2 as SQIVND (reference sequence). The CDR3 is CASSMGRGLEQYF. For the CDR3, the DNA is TGTGCCAGTAGTATGGGTAGGGGGCTTGAGCAGTACTTC.

CDR3 protein: CASSPSYRGIGYGYTF. The CDR3 region has the DNA TGTGCCAGCAGTCCTTCCTACAGGGGAATAGGATATGGCTACACCTTC. The genes are TRBV27 and TRBJ1-2; 7 nucleotides line up with TRBD1. The V gene's germline CDR1 is MNHEY and CDR2 SMNVEV (reference sequence). V lost 5 bases to trimming and J lost 5 bases; unmatched junction nucleotides: 14. CDR3 length: 16 residues.

This clone was detected a few times. This chain uses TRBV9 with TRBJ1-3; 7 bases agree with TRBD1. Germline-derived CDR1 and CDR2 are SGDLS and YYNGEE. The CDR3 has 17 residues. With V trimmed by 0 bases and J by 5 bases, 11 bases remained unmatched. The CDR3 is CASSVEPTGNPRNTIYF. The CDR3 nucleotides are TGTGCCAGCAGCGTAGAACCGACAGGGAATCCAAGAAACACCATATATTTT.

J is TRBJ1-5 and V is TRBV5-5; D gene uncertain. The CDR3 is made up of 13 amino acids. Germline lookup yields CDR1 SGHKS and CDR2 YYEKEE (reference sequence). The V end was cut by 0 bases, the J end by 4 bases, with 5 bases between. The CDR3 loop reads CASSLAVNQPQHF. The CDR3 DNA reads TGTGCCAGCAGCTTGGCAGTAAATCAGCCCCAGCATTTT. Combining the CDR3 with reference TRBV5-5 and TRBJ1-5 gives the whole variable domain DAGVTQSPTHLIKTRGQQVTLRCSPISGHKSVSWYQQVLGQGPQFIFQYYEKEERGRGNFPDRFSARQFPNYSSELNVNALLLGDSALYLCASSLAVNQPQHFGDGTRLSIL.